The present T cell receptor (beta chain) was sequenced within a study of shared clonotypes between healthy human individuals. Whole-study results and caveats: The generation probabilities recorded for non-shared clonotypes fell below those of clonotypes shared by all four donors. Sampling used blood alone; tissue repertoires probably differ. Clonotype sharing among donors likely depends on sequencing depth.

At a deep level, the assay was run. Assay: immunoSEQ multiplex PCR; the TCRdb copy retains only in-frame clones and omits some. The table has millions of clones, over 85% seen once. V lost 4 bases to trimming and J lost 9 bases; unmatched junction nucleotides: 16. This CDR3 comprises 17 residues. Germline-derived CDR1 and CDR2 are SGHDT and YYEEEE. As concerns this clone: Its antigen is undetermined.

CD8 cells regarded as naive lacked CD45RO, were positively chosen for CCR7, and omitted terminally differentiated effector memory CD45RA+ cells. This sequence was found in a man younger than 30 in good health. The specimen was naive CD8+ T cells sorted from blood. The J gene is TRBJ1-6, the V gene TRBV5-6; 7 bases fit TRBD1. DNA of the CDR3: TGTGCCAGCAGCGATGAAGGGGGCCCCGGGTTTCGTTCACCCCTCCACTTT. It is translated as CASSDEGGPGFRSPLHF.